These 6 T cell receptor beta chains share one sample of origin, sequenced in a study of CD8 T cells in ankylosing spondylitis. Study outcomes and limitations: Apparently characteristic of ankylosing spondylitis blood was a TCR beta motif (under ten highly homologous variants).

No antigen has been identified for these receptors. TCRdb recomputed calls from the 5' RACE reads with MiXCR, one row per CDR3 protein. The table shows about 220,000 distinct CDR3 sequences, with about 18% occurring only once. Sequencing was done on a sample of blood, either unsorted or a sorted T cell fraction (not recorded which). The receptors originated from a male donor with ankylosing spondylitis.

The chain joins TRBV11-2 to TRBJ1-1; D gene uncertain. Germline assignment: CDR1 SGHAT and CDR2 FQNNGV. The V and J ends lost 5 bases and 2 bases respectively, with 15 bases between them. The CDR3 has 15 amino acids. In DNA, the CDR3 is TGTGCCAGCAGCCCTACCAGTCGGATAAACACTGAAGCTTTCTTT. Its protein product is CASSPTSRINTEAFF.

The genes are TRBV6-1 and TRBJ2-1; possibly TRBD1 or TRBD2 for D (5 bases each). Germline CDR1 and CDR2: MNHNS and SASEGT. The CDR3 length is 15 residues. V lost 7 bases and J 0 bases, leaving 13 bases between the germline ends. The CDR3 DNA follows: TGTGCCAGCAAGGAGAGGGGTCTCTCCTACAATGAGCAGTTCTTC. Amino acids: CASKERGLSYNEQFF.

This clonotype was seen a handful of times. The chain recombines TRBV7-2 with TRBJ2-3; TRBD1 might be the D (6 bases). Trimming stripped 5 bases from V and 0 bases from J, with 15 bases between. Germline CDR1 SGHTA, CDR2 FQGNSA. The CDR3 spans 16 residues. In DNA, the CDR3 is TGTGCCAGCAGCACCCCAGGGGCGACTAGCACAGATACGCAGTATTTT. This encodes CASSTPGATSTDTQYF.

V usage is TRBV7-6 and J usage is TRBJ1-1; 9 positions match TRBD1. V was pared by 8 bases and J by 4 bases, with 14 bases of the junction left unmatched. Germline CDR1 reads SGHVS; CDR2 reads FNYEAQ. The CDR3 runs 16 residues. For the CDR3, the DNA is TGTGCCAGCGGCCCCGGGACAGGGCTCGGAGGCACTGAAGCTTTCTTT. Translating gives CASGPGTGLGGTEAFF. The variable domain in full, with the rest retrieved from reference TRBV7-6 and TRBJ1-1, is GAGVSQSPRYKVTKRGQDVALRCDPISGHVSLYWYRQALGQGPEFLTYFNYEAQQDKSGLPNDRFSAERPEGSISTLTIQRTEQRDSAMYRCASGPGTGLGGTEAFFGQGTRLTVV.

The CDR3 DNA follows: TGCGCCAGCAGCCAAGATAAGGCGGGGAATAATTCACCCCTCCACTTT. Residues: CASSQDKAGNNSPLHF. The rearrangement uses TRBV4-3 and TRBJ1-6; no firm D call. This CDR3 region has 16 residues. The V gene lost 0 bases and the J gene lost 5 bases, with 11 bases spanning the gap. Germline V gene lookup returns CDR1 LGHNA and CDR2 YSLEER.

J is TRBJ1-2 and V is TRBV11-2, with TRBD1 identical over 10 bases. Germline V gives CDR1 SGHAT, CDR2 FQNNGV. Trimming cost V 2 bases and J 6 bases; bases outside gene matches: 3. The CDR3 has 14 residues. The CDR3 region is CASSLLGQGDGYTF. CDR3 in DNA: TGTGCCAGCAGCTTATTAGGACAGGGGGATGGCTACACCTTC.